A selection of T cell receptor beta chains follows, all from one sample in a study of response to subunit inactivated influenza vaccine. Each CDR3 protein is one row after TCRdb ran MiXCR on the RT-PCR reads. The table records approximately 730,000 distinct CDR3 sequences, approximately 15% of them present only once. The specimen was PBMCs from blood, collected 14 days before vaccination. The source is a man aged 45 to 65 who received an inactivated influenza vaccine. Each CDR3 is given with its conserved first and last residue. A D gene is named only where the DNA matches it firmly. Expanded clones are given a class, and other clones once, few, many or no size at all.

v_gene,j_gene,abundance,d_gene,CDR3nt,CDR3aa
TRBV24-1,TRBJ2-7,NA,NA,TGTGCCACCAATAAGGACTTTGCGGCCTACGAGCAGTACTTC,CATNKDFAAYEQYF
TRBV3-1,TRBJ2-7,few,TRBD2,TGTGCCAGCAGCCAAGAGGGACTAGCGGGCCTCTACGAGCAGTACTTC,CASSQEGLAGLYEQYF
TRBV12-3/TRBV12-4,TRBJ1-5,NA,NA,TGTGCCAGCAGGCCCACAGGCCGGAATCAGCCCCAGCATTTT,CASRPTGRNQPQHF
TRBV20-1,TRBJ2-7,NA,TRBD2,TGCTGTGCTAGAGATCTTACGGGAGGGAATACCTACGAGCAGTACTTC,CCARDLTGGNTYEQYF
TRBV11-2,TRBJ2-7,NA,TRBD2,TGTGCCAGCAGCTCCGGGACTAGAGGATACGAGCAGTACTTC,CASSSGTRGYEQYF
TRBV3-1,TRBJ2-1,few,NA,TGTGCCAGCAGCCCAAGGGGTACAGCCTACAATGAGCAGTTCTTC,CASSPRGTAYNEQFF
TRBV18,TRBJ2-7,NA,NA,TGTGCCAGCTCACCCGGGAGTCTCTACGAGCAGTACTTC,CASSPGSLYEQYF
TRBV2,TRBJ1-2,NA,TRBD1,TGTGCCAGGACAGGGGGCTATGGCTACACCTTC,CARTGGYGYTF
TRBV15,TRBJ2-2,few,TRBD2,TGTGCCACCAGCAGAGATCGGGGGGAAGCCGGGGAGCTGTTTTTT,CATSRDRGEAGELFF
TRBV12-3/TRBV12-4,TRBJ2-7,few,NA,TGTGCCAGCAGTTCGGGACCTCCCTACGAGCAGTACTTC,CASSSGPPYEQYF
TRBV12-3/TRBV12-4,TRBJ2-7,many,NA,TGTGCCAGCAGTTTAGCGCCCTACGAGCAGTACTTC,CASSLAPYEQYF